Many counts were recorded for the clone carrying this TCR beta chain. The data originate from a study of T cells after yellow fever vaccination. The overall study: When fractions had low cell numbers, they were prepared with SMART-Seq v4 Ultra Low Input.

A universal primer site and UMIs were added as TCR cDNA was made by 5'RACE template switching. TCRdb recomputed calls from the 5' RACE reads with MiXCR, one row per CDR3 protein. The table lists around 310,000 distinct CDR3 sequences, approximately 4% of them singletons. The V and J ends lost 2 bases and 8 bases, in that order; junction bases with no gene match: 6. The CDR3 has 14 amino acids. CDR1 KGHDR and CDR2 SFDVKD come from the germline V gene. Source: PBMCs, taken 15 days after the yellow fever booster vaccination. The chain joins TRBV24-1 to TRBJ1-1, with 8 positions matching TRBD1. The TCR comes from a man between 18 and 29 years old who received the YFV17D yellow fever vaccine. This CDR3 is CATSDSNGQGEAFF. CDR3 DNA sequence: TGTGCCACCAGTGATTCTAATGGACAGGGAGAAGCTTTCTTT.